This is a list of T cell receptor beta chains from one sample in a study of beta chain features in type 1 diabetes. Generated by immunoSEQ multiplex PCR, the TCRdb table keeps only in-frame clones and is missing some. The sample includes some 290,000 clones, roughly an eighth of them seen just once. The specimen sequenced was naive CD4+ T cells from blood. The receptor source for this set is a man aged 25 to 40 with type 1 diabetes. The CDR3 runs from the conserved cysteine through the conserved F or W. The D gene is left open where the match is weak. The size entry is marked missing in some rows and otherwise reads once, few, many or a size class.

>few|TRBV11-2|TRBJ2-5|TRBD2
TGTGCCAGCAGCTTGAAAGCGGGGCTAAGAGTGACCCAGTACTTC
CASSLKAGLRVTQYF
>few|TRBV12-5|TRBJ2-2|NA
TGTGCTAGTGGTCCCCAACGGGACACCACGAACACCGGGGAGCTGTTTTTT
CASGPQRDTTNTGELFF
>NA|TRBV30|TRBJ1-5|NA
TGTGCCTGGAGTGTACGGGGAAATCAGCCCCAGCATTTT
CAWSVRGNQPQHF
>NA|TRBV5-6|TRBJ2-1|NA
TGTGCCAGCACCCTTCGACTGGCGTACAATGAGCAGTTCTTC
CASTLRLAYNEQFF
>few|TRBV28|TRBJ2-7|NA
TGTGCCAGCAGGGGCAACCACGAGCAGTACTTC
CASRGNHEQYF
>few|TRBV6-5|TRBJ2-1|NA
TGTGCCAGCAGTTACGTGGAGGGTTCCTACAATGAGCAGTTCTTC
CASSYVEGSYNEQFF
>NA|TRBV7-3|TRBJ1-2|TRBD1
TGTGCCAGCAGCTCGTTCCAGGGGGATTTAACCTTC
CASSSFQGDLTF
>few|TRBV29-1|TRBJ2-7|TRBD1
TGCAGCGTGGGACAGGGAAACTACGAGCAGTACTTC
CSVGQGNYEQYF
>few|TRBV30|TRBJ2-2|TRBD2
TGTGCCTGGTCAAGCGGGAGCTTGAACACCGGGGAGCTGTTTTTT
CAWSSGSLNTGELFF
>NA|TRBV7-6|TRBJ2-7|NA
TGTGCCAGCACCCTCAGCGGGCCCTCCTACGAGCAGTACTTC
CASTLSGPSYEQYF
>NA|TRBV5-1|TRBJ2-7|TRBD1
TGCGCCAGCAGCTTGGTGGACAGGATCTACGAGCAGTACTTC
CASSLVDRIYEQYF
>few|TRBV14|TRBJ2-7|NA
TGTGCCAGCAGCCAAGAGAGGTACGAGCAGTACTTC
CASSQERYEQYF
>few|TRBV30|TRBJ2-7|TRBD1
TGTGCCTGGAGTATGACAGGGAGAGAGCAGTACTTC
CAWSMTGREQYF
>NA|TRBV18|TRBJ1-5|NA
TGTGCCAGCTCACCCAATCCAGGGTTGAGCAATCAGCCCCAGCATTTT
CASSPNPGLSNQPQHF
>few|TRBV5-1|TRBJ1-2|TRBD1
TGCGCCAGCAGCTCCAGGGACAGCAACTATGGCTACACCTTC
CASSSRDSNYGYTF
>few|TRBV29-1|TRBJ2-1|TRBD2
TGCAGCGTCGCCGAAGCGGGAGGATCCTACAATGAGCAGTTCTTC
CSVAEAGGSYNEQFF
>NA|TRBV28|TRBJ2-7|TRBD2
TGTGCCAGCCTACCTCTGGGACTAGCGGGAGGGCTGGACGAGCAGTACTTC
CASLPLGLAGGLDEQYF
>few|TRBV5-1|TRBJ2-1|TRBD1
TGCGCCAGCATGGTGGACAGGCAGACCTCCTACAATGAGCAGTTCTTC
CASMVDRQTSYNEQFF
>NA|TRBV27|TRBJ2-1|TRBD2
TGTGCCAGCCGGACTAGCGGGACCCTCTACAATGAGCAGTTCTTC
CASRTSGTLYNEQFF
>many|TRBV4-3|TRBJ2-3|NA
TGCGCCAGCAGCCAAGATGGCCGGGCAGATACGCAGTATTTT
CASSQDGRADTQYF
>few|TRBV28|TRBJ2-1|TRBD2
TGTGCCACTCTCCCCGCCCAGGCTAGCGGAGATCATGAGCAGTTCTTC
CATLPAQASGDHEQFF
>few|TRBV29-1|TRBJ2-5|NA
TGCAGCGTTGAAGATCGGGCACTAGTCTCTTCGTACCAAGAGACCCAGTACTTC
CSVEDRALVSSYQETQYF
>few|TRBV5-1|TRBJ2-1|NA
TGCGCCAGCAGCTTGGCGGGGAGTGAGCAGTTCTTC
CASSLAGSEQFF
>NA|TRBV12-2|TRBJ1-5|NA
TGTGCAAGTCGCTTAGCCGAAAGACAGGGCTCTCAGCCCCAGCATTTT
CASRLAERQGSQPQHF
>NA|TRBV28|TRBJ2-7|TRBD1
TGTGCCAGCAGTTTCGTCTCAGGGGGACAGTACTTC
CASSFVSGGQYF
>few|TRBV5-1|TRBJ2-2|TRBD1
TGCGCCAGCAGCCGGGACAGAACGAACACCGGGGAGCTGTTTTTT
CASSRDRTNTGELFF
>few|TRBV7-9|TRBJ1-1|NA
TGTGCCAGCAGCGCGGACAGAGACACTGAAGCTTTCTTT
CASSADRDTEAFF
>NA|TRBV18|TRBJ1-1|NA
TGTGCCAGCTCACCACCGTCCGTGAACACTGAAGCTTTCTTT
CASSPPSVNTEAFF
>NA|TRBV7-9|TRBJ1-5|NA
TGTGCCAGCAGCTTAGCAGGGGTGAACAATCAGCCCCAGCATTTT
CASSLAGVNNQPQHF
>NA|TRBV9|TRBJ2-3|TRBD1
TGTGCCAGCAGCGTCGCCAGGGGGCTGGGGTCAACAGATACGCAGTATTTT
CASSVARGLGSTDTQYF
>few|TRBV9|TRBJ2-1|TRBD2
TGTGCCAGCAGCGGTCCGGTGACTAGCGGACGTTACAATGAGCAGTTCTTC
CASSGPVTSGRYNEQFF
>few|TRBV7-7|TRBJ2-2|NA
TGTGCCAGCAGCTTAGGGGCGCGTGATGGAAACACCGGGGAGCTGTTTTTT
CASSLGARDGNTGELFF
>NA|TRBV4-2|TRBJ2-1|NA
TGTGCCAGCAGACTAAGTACTACAATGTACAATGAGCAGTTCTTC
CASRLSTTMYNEQFF
>NA|TRBV5-1|TRBJ2-3|NA
TGCGCCAGCACCCGAGGAGGGAGGGATACGCAGTATTTT
CASTRGGRDTQYF
>NA|TRBV15|TRBJ2-7|NA
TGTGCCACCAGCAGTGATAGAATACAGGGAGACGAGCAGTACTTC
CATSSDRIQGDEQYF
>NA|TRBV5-1|TRBJ2-1|TRBD2
TGCGCCAGCAGCACCGGGACTAGCGGGACCTACAATGAGCAGTTCTTC
CASSTGTSGTYNEQFF
>few|TRBV5-6|TRBJ1-1|NA
TGTGCCAGCAGCTTGCTGCACAGGGCCATTAACACTGAAGCTTTCTTT
CASSLLHRAINTEAFF
>few|TRBV14|TRBJ2-7|NA
TGTGCCAGCAGTATGTCCTACGAGCAGTACTTC
CASSMSYEQYF
>few|TRBV27|TRBJ1-5|NA
TGTGCCAGCAGTTTAATCCCCCTAGGGGCCTCCGAGCCCCAGCATTTT
CASSLIPLGASEPQHF
>NA|TRBV9|TRBJ2-7|NA
TGTGCCAGCAGCGTAGGCGGGACTCGAGACTACGAGCAGTACTTC
CASSVGGTRDYEQYF
>few|TRBV7-3|TRBJ2-1|NA
TGTGCCAGCAGCCCCTGGTTGGCGGAGTACAATGAGCAGTTCTTC
CASSPWLAEYNEQFF
>NA|TRBV13|TRBJ2-1|TRBD2
TGTGCCAGCAGCTTATCTAGCGGGAGGGTTGGATCCTACAATGAGCAGTTCTTC
CASSLSSGRVGSYNEQFF
>NA|TRBV5-1|TRBJ2-2|TRBD1
TGCGCCACCTGGCCGGGACAGGGGGCACCCGGGGAGCTGTTTTTT
CATWPGQGAPGELFF
>NA|TRBV18|TRBJ1-1|TRBD1
TGTGCCAGCTCACCACGGACAGGGGTGAACACTGAAGCTTTCTTT
CASSPRTGVNTEAFF
>NA|TRBV6-5|TRBJ2-1|TRBD2
TGTGCCAGCAGTTACAGCGGGAGCTACAATGAGCAGTTCTTC
CASSYSGSYNEQFF
>NA|TRBV5-4|TRBJ2-7|TRBD2
TGTGCCAGCAGCTTTAGCGGGAGGGCCTCCTACGAGCAGTACTTC
CASSFSGRASYEQYF
>NA|TRBV9|TRBJ2-7|NA
TGTGCCAGCAGCGGTCCGAGGGACTCCTACGAGCAGTACTTC
CASSGPRDSYEQYF
>NA|TRBV5-1|TRBJ2-7|NA
TGCGCCAGCAGCTTGACATCCGTGGGGCACGAGCAGTACTTC
CASSLTSVGHEQYF
>NA|TRBV6-5|TRBJ2-5|NA
TGTGCCAGCAGTTACTCGATTCTGGCTGAAGAGACCCAGTACTTC
CASSYSILAEETQYF
>NA|TRBV18|TRBJ2-4|NA
TGTGCCAGCTCACGGTCCCCATCTGAGGACATTCAGTACTTC
CASSRSPSEDIQYF
>few|TRBV6-6|TRBJ2-1|TRBD2
TGTGCCAGCAGTTATTCTAGCGGGAGTCGGCATGAGCAGTTCTTC
CASSYSSGSRHEQFF
>few|TRBV4-2|TRBJ2-1|NA
TGTGCCAGCAGCCTATTCGCCTACAATGAGCAGTTCTTC
CASSLFAYNEQFF
>NA|TRBV28|TRBJ1-1|NA
TGTGCCAGCAGTTTGAGCCGGACTGCTTTCTTT
CASSLSRTAFF
>NA|TRBV7-3|TRBJ2-1|TRBD2
TGTGCCAGCAGCTCTCCTGCTAGCGGGAGGGGGGGCTCCTACAATGAGCAGTTCTTC
CASSSPASGRGGSYNEQFF
>few|TRBV10-3|TRBJ1-4|NA
TGTGCCATCAGGGACAGTACTGAAAAACTGTTTTTT
CAIRDSTEKLFF